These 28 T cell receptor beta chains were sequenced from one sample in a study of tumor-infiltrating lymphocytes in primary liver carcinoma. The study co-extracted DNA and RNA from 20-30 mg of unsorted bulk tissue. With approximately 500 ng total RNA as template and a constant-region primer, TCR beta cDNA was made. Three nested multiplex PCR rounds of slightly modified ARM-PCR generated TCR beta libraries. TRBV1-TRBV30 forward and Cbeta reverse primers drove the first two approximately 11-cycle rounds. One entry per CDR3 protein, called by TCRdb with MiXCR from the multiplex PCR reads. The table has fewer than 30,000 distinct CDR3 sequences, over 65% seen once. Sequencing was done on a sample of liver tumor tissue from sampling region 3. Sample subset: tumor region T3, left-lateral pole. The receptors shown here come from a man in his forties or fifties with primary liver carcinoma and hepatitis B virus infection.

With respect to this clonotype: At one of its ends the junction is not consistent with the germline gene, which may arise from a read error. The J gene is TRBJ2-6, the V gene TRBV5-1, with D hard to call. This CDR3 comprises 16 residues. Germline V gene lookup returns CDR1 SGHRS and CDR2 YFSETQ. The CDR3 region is CANSPRTDSGANVLTF. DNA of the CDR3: TGCGCCAACAGCCCTCGGACGGACTCTGGGGCCAACGTCCTGACTTTC.

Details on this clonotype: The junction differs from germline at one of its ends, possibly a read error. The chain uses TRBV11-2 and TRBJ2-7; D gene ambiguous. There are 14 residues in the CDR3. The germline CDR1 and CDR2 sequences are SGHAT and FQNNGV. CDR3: CASSLDFVGWEQYF. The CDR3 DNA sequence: TGCGCCAGCAGCTTAGATTTTGTTGGATGGGAGCAGTACTTC.

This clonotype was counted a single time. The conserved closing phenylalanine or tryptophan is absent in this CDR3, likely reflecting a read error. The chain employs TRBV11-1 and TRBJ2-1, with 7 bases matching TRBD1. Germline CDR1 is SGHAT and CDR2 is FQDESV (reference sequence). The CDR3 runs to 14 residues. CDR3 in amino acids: CASSINRGYNGQFL. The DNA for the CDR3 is TGTGCCAGCAGCATCAACAGGGGTTACAATGGGCAGTTCTTA.

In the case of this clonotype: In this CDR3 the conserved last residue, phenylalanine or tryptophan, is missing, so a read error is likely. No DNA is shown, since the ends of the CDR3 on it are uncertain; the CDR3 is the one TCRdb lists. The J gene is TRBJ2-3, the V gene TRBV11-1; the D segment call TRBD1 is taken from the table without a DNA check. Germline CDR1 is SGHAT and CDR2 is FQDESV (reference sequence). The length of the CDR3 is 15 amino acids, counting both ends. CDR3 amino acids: CASSEGGGLTDTQCL.

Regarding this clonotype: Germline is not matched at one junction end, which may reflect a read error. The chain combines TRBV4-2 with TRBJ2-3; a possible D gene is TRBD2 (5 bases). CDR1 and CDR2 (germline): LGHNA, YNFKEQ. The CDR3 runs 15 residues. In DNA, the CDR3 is TGTGCAAGCAGCCAAGAGAAGGGAGTGGCAGATACGAAGTATTTT. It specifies CASSQEKGVADTKYF.

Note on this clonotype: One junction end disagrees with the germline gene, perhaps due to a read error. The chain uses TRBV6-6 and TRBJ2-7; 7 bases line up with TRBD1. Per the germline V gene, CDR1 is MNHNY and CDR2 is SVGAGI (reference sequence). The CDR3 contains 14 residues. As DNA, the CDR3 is TGTGCCAGCAATGTTCTGGGACAGCAATACGAGCAATACTTC. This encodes CASNVLGQQYEQYF.

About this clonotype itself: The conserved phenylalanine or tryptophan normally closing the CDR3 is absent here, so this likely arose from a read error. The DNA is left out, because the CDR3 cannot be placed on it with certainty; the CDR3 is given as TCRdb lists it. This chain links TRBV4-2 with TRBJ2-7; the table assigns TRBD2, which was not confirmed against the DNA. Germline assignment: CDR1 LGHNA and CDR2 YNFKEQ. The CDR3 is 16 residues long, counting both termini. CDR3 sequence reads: CASSQAASGVSYEQYL.

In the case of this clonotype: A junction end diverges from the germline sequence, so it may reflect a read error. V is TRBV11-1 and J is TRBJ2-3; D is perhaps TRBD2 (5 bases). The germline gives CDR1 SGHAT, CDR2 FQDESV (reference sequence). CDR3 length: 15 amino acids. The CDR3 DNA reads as TGTGCTAGCAGCTTAGTAGTGGGAGCTTCAGATACGCATTATTTT. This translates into CASSLVVGASDTHYF.

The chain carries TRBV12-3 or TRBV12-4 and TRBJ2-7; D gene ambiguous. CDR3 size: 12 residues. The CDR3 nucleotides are TGTACCGGTAGTTTACTCTCCTACGAGCAGTACTTC. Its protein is CTGSLLSYEQYF.

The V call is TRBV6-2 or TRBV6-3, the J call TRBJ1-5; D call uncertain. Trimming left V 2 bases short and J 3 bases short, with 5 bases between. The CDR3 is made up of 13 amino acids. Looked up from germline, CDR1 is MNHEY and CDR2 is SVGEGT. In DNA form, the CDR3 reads TGTGCCAGCAGTTACCGGGACAATCAGCCCCAGCATTTT. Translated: CASSYRDNQPQHF.

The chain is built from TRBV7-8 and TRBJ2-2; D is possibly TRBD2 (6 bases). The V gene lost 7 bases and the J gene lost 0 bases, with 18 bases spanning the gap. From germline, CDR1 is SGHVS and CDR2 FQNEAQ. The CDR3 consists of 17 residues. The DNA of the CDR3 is TGTGCCAGCAATTCGCGGGGCCACACGCCGAACACCGGGGAGCTGTTTTTT. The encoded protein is CASNSRGHTPNTGELFF.

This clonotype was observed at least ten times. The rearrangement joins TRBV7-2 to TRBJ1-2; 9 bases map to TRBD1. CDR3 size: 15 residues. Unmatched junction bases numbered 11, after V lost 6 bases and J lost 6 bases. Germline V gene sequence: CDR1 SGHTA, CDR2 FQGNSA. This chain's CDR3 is CASRYTQGASDGYTF. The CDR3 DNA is TGTGCCAGCAGGTATACACAGGGGGCATCTGATGGCTACACCTTC.

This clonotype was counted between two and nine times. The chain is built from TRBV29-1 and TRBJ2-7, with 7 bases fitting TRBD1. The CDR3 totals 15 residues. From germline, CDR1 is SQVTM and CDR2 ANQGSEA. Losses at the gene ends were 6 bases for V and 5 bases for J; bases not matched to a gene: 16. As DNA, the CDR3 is TGCAGCGTCAAACAAACAACAGGGGTTTGGGACGAGCAGTACTTC. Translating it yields CSVKQTTGVWDEQYF.

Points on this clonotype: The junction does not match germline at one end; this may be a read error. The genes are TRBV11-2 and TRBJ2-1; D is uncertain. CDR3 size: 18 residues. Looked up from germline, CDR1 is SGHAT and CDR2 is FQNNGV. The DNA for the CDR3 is TGTGCCAGCAGCCGTGCCATTCACAGAGCGATCTCCTACAATGTGCAGTTCTTC. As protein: CASSRAIHRAISYNVQFF.

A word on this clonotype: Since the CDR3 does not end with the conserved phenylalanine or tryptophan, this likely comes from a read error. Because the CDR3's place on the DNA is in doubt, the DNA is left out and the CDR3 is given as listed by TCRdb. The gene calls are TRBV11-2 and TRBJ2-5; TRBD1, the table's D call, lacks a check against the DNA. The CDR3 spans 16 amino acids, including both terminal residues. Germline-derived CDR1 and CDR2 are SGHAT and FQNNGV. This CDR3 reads CASSQTPGGGKGTQYS.

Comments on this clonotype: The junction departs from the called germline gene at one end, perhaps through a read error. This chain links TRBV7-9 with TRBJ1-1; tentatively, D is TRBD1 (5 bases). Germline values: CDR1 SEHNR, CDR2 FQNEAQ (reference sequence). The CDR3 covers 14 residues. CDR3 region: CANSPCRVGTEAFF. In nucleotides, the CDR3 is TGTGCCAACAGCCCCTGCAGGGTGGGCACTGAAGCTTTCTTT.

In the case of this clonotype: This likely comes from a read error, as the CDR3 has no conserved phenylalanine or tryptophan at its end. The CDR3 region has the DNA TGCGCCAGCAGCTCCGCCGGGGCCCGGAACGCTGAAGCTTTCCTT. Translation gives CASSSAGARNAEAFL. The chain carries TRBV5-1 and TRBJ1-1, with D perhaps matching TRBD1 (5 bases). Per the germline V gene, CDR1 is SGHRS and CDR2 is YFSETQ. The CDR3 is 15 residues long.

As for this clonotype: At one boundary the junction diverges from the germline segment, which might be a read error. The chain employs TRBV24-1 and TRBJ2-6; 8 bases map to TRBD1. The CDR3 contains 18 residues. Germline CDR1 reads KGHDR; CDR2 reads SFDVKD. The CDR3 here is CATSDTGTGASGANVLTF. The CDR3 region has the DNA TGTGCTACCAGTGATACCGGGACAGGTGCCTCTGGGGCCAATGTCCTGACTTTC.

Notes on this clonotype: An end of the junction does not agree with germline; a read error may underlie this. DNA of the CDR3: TGTGCCTGCGGAGGACAGATGAACACTGGAGCTTTCTTT. Protein sequence: CACGGQMNTGAFF. The gene calls are TRBV25-1 and TRBJ1-1; possibly TRBD1 for D (6 bases). This CDR3 region has 13 residues. CDR1 and CDR2 from the germline V gene are MGHDK and SYGVNS.

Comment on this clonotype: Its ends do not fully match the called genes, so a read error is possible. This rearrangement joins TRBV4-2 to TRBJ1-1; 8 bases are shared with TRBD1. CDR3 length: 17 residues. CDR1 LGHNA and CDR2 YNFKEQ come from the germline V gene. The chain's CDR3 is CDSSQGYGQGFWTEAFF. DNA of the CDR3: TGTGACAGCAGCCAAGGGTACGGACAGGGTTTTTGGACCGAAGCTTTCTTT.

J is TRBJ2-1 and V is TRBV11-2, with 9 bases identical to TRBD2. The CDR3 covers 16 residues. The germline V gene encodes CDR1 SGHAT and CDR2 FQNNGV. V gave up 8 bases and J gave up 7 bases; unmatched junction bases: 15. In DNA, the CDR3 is TGTGCCAGCGACTTAGAACTCCTAGCGGGAATGAATGAGCAGTTCTTC. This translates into CASDLELLAGMNEQFF. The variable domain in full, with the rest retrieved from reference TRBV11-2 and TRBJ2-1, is EAGVAQSPRYKIIEKRQSVAFWCNPISGHATLYWYQQILGQGPKLLIQFQNNGVVDDSQLPKDRFSAERLKGVDSTLKIQPAKLEDSAVYLCASDLELLAGMNEQFFGPGTRLTVL.

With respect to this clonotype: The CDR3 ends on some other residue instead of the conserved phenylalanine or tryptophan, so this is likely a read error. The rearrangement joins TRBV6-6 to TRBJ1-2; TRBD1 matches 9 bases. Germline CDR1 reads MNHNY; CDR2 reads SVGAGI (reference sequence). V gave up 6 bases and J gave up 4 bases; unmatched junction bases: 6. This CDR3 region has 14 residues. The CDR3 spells CASSGTGGGYGYTS. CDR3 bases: TGTGCCAGCAGCGGCACAGGGGGCGGCTATGGCTACACCTCC.

CDR3 residues: CARNYRGDPKGDTQYF. CDR3 bases: TGTGCCCGCAATTACAGAGGGGACCCCAAAGGGGATACGCAGTATTTT. V usage is TRBV6-6 and J usage is TRBJ2-3; D may match TRBD1 or TRBD2 (5 bases each). The CDR3 sequence is 16 residues long. V was shortened by 11 bases and J by 6 bases, with 27 bases between the two germline ends. Germline V gene lookup returns CDR1 MNHNY and CDR2 SVGAGI (reference sequence).

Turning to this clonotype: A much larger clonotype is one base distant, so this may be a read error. DNA of the CDR3: TGTGCCAACTCACCCACAGGCGTTTATGGGAACGATGAGCAGTTCTTC. It translates to CANSPTGVYGNDEQFF. This chain links TRBV18 with TRBJ2-1, with D possibly being TRBD1 (5 bases). The length of the CDR3 is 16 residues. Germline CDR1 reads KGHSH; CDR2 reads LQKENI.

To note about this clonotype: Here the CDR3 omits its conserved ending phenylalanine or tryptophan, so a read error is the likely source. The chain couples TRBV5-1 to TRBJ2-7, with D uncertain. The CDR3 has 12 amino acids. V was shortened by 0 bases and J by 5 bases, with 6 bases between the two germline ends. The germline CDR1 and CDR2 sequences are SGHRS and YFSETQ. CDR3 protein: CASSLAVDEQYY. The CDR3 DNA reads TGCGCCAGCAGCTTGGCCGTGGACGAGCAGTACTAC.

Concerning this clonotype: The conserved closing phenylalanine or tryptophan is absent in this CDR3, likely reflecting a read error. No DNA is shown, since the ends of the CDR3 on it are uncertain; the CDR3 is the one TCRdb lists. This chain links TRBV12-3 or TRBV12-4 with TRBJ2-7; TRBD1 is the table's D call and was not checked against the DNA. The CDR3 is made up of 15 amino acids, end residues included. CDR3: CTSSLGQGANYEQDL.

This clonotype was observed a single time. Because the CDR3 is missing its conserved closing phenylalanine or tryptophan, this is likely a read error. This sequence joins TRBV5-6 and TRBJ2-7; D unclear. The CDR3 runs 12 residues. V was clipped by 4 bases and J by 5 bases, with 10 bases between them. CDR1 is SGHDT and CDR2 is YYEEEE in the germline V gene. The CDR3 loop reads CASSLGRDEQYL. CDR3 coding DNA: TGTGCCAGCAGCCTTGGAAGAGACGAGCAGTACCTC.

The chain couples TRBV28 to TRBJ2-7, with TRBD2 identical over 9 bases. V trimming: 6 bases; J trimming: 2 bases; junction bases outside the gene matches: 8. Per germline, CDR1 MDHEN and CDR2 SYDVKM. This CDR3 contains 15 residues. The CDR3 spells CASRWTSEKPYEQYF. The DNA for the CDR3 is TGTGCCAGCAGATGGACTAGCGAGAAGCCCTACGAGCAGTACTTC.